The 16 T cell receptor beta chains below come from one sample, sequenced in a study of blood T cell repertoires in COVID-19. Clones were read by immunoSEQ multiplex PCR, and TCRdb kept only the in-frame ones, dropping some. This table holds 100,000 to 150,000 clones, roughly 82% found once. Source material: peripheral blood. These receptors came from a human donor in a cohort sampled during active COVID-19.

The J gene is TRBJ1-2, the V gene TRBV6-2 or TRBV6-3; 8 bases are shared with TRBD1. V lost 0 bases, J lost 7 bases, and 7 bases stayed unmatched. CDR1 MNHEY and CDR2 SVGEGT come from the germline V gene. This CDR3 has 15 amino acids. CDR3 sequence reads: CASSYSRQGTGGYTF. CDR3 coding DNA: TGTGCCAGCAGTTACTCCCGACAGGGGACCGGTGGCTACACCTTC.

The chain carries TRBV2 and TRBJ2-5, with TRBD2 matching over 10 bases. The J segment lost 4 bases and the V segment lost 4 bases, leaving 15 bases of the junction unmatched. Germline V gene data show CDR1 as SNHLY and CDR2 as FYNNEI. The CDR3 contains 18 residues. CDR3 sequence (DNA): TGTGCCAGCAGTGGGTGGAGTCGATCTAGCGGGAGCGTAGAGACCCAGTACTTC. This codes for CASSGWSRSSGSVETQYF. Together with reference TRBV2 and TRBJ2-5, the CDR3 gives the full variable domain: EPEVTQTPSHQVTQMGQEVILRCVPISNHLYFYWYRQILGQKVEFLVSFYNNEISEKSEIFDDQFSVERPDGSNFTLKIRSTKLEDSAMYFCASSGWSRSSGSVETQYFGPGTRLLVL.

The chain recombines TRBV4-1 with TRBJ1-5; D is possibly TRBD1 (5 bases). The V end was cut by 2 bases, the J end by 1 base, with 15 bases between. CDR3 size: 17 residues. In germline, CDR1 is MGHRA, CDR2 YSYEKL. As DNA, the CDR3 is TGCGCCAGCAGCCAAAATGGGGCTGGATTCAGCAATCAGCCCCAGCATTTT. Amino acids: CASSQNGAGFSNQPQHF.

The chain couples TRBV4-3 to TRBJ2-5; 8 bases agree with TRBD1. The J segment lost 5 bases and the V segment lost 0 bases, leaving 8 bases of the junction unmatched. This CDR3 spans 16 amino acids. Germline V CDR1 and CDR2: LGHNA, YSLEER. CDR3 amino acids: CASSQDLGTGSETQYF. The CDR3 nucleotides are TGCGCCAGCAGCCAAGATCTCGGGACAGGATCCGAGACCCAGTACTTC.

This clone was counted only a few times. The V and J genes are TRBV7-9 and TRBJ1-3, with D possibly matching TRBD1 (6 bases). This CDR3 is 14 amino acids long. Germline lookup yields CDR1 SEHNR and CDR2 FQNEAQ (reference sequence). Trimming stripped 5 bases from V and 0 bases from J, with 8 bases between. This CDR3 is CASSPGDSGNTIYF. CDR3 coding DNA: TGTGCCAGCAGCCCAGGGGACTCTGGAAACACCATATATTTT.

The rearrangement uses TRBV5-1 and TRBJ2-5, with a possible D match to TRBD1 (6 bases). The CDR3 has 14 amino acids. With 4 bases removed from V and 4 bases from J, the gap between germline ends came to 14 bases. The V gene's germline CDR1 is SGHRS and CDR2 YFSETQ. The CDR3 here is CASSRATGLETQYF. Here the CDR3 DNA reads TGCGCCAGCAGCAGAGCCACAGGGTTAGAGACCCAGTACTTC.

This sequence joins TRBV7-3 and TRBJ2-2, with a possible D match to TRBD1 (6 bases). CDR1 SGHTA and CDR2 FQGTGA come from the germline V gene. The V gene lost 2 bases and the J gene lost 5 bases, with 21 bases spanning the gap. The CDR3 runs 18 residues. CDR3 sequence (DNA): TGTGCCAGCAGCTTATTAGCGATCGCTACAGGGAGAACCGGGGAGCTGTTTTTT. This codes for CASSLLAIATGRTGELFF.

The rearrangement joins TRBV19 to TRBJ1-3; unclear D gene. The V end was cut by 7 bases, the J end by 4 bases, with 11 bases between. The CDR3 sequence is 13 residues long. Germline CDR1 is LNHDA and CDR2 is SQIVND (reference sequence). Here the CDR3 DNA reads TGTGCCAGTATGTCGGGGTACGGAAACACCATATATTTT. The encoded protein is CASMSGYGNTIYF.

This chain links TRBV12-3 or TRBV12-4 with TRBJ1-3; D uncertain. The CDR3 is made up of 12 amino acids. The ends were cut back, 6 bases at V and 5 bases at J, with 8 bases in the middle. CDR3: CASSLARNTIYF. CDR3 nucleotide sequence: TGTGCCAGCAGCTTGGCACGAAACACCATATATTTT.

This clone appeared once. The rearrangement uses TRBV10-3 and TRBJ1-2, with 8 bases fitting TRBD1. The CDR3 consists of 14 residues. J was trimmed by 0 bases and V by 8 bases; bases with no gene match: 5. The germline gives CDR1 ENHRY, CDR2 SYGVKD. The CDR3 bases are TGTGCCATCTGGGACAGGCTATCTAACTATGGCTACACCTTC. Translating it yields CAIWDRLSNYGYTF.

The chain uses TRBV2 and TRBJ2-1; D is undetermined. CDR1 is SNHLY and CDR2 is FYNNEI in the germline V gene. This CDR3 has 14 residues. V was clipped by 1 base and J by 4 bases, with 8 bases between them. The CDR3 region has the DNA TGTGCCAGCAGTGAAGTTGACGGGTACAATGAGCAGTTCTTC. This codes for CASSEVDGYNEQFF.

This chain joins TRBV3-1 (or the pseudogene TRBV3-2) and TRBJ2-7; TRBD2 agrees at 11 bases. This CDR3 spans 16 amino acids. Trimming removed 0 bases from V and 1 base from J; junction bases left unmatched: 2. Germline assignment: CDR1 LGHDT and CDR2 YNNKEL (reference sequence). The CDR3 loop is CASSQDTSGSSYEQYF. CDR3 DNA: TGTGCCAGCAGCCAAGATACTAGCGGGAGTTCCTACGAGCAGTACTTC.

The CDR3 is CASSWAFSYEQYF. DNA of the CDR3: TGTGCCAGCAGCTGGGCCTTCTCCTACGAGCAGTACTTC. The genes are TRBV21-1 and TRBJ2-7; TRBD1 is taken as the D call from the table, unchecked against the DNA. TRBV21-1 is termed a pseudogene. The CDR3 is made up of 13 amino acids.

This clone appeared once. The chain links TRBV27 to TRBJ2-3; D gene ambiguous. The V and J ends lost 5 bases and 1 base respectively, with 7 bases between them. The germline gives CDR1 MNHEY, CDR2 SMNVEV (reference sequence). The CDR3 has 13 amino acids. The CDR3 coding sequence is TGTGCCAGCAGTATTACAGGCACAGATACGCAGTATTTT. This gives the protein CASSITGTDTQYF.

The chain combines TRBV15 with TRBJ2-1; D is ambiguous. V was clipped by 0 bases and J by 5 bases, with 11 bases between them. The CDR3 runs 15 residues. Germline CDR1 reads LNHNV; CDR2 reads YYDKDF (reference sequence). The CDR3 sequence: CATSRDLIRDNEQFF. CDR3 coding DNA: TGTGCCACCAGCAGAGACCTGATCCGGGACAATGAGCAGTTCTTC.

The rearrangement links TRBV28 to TRBJ2-7; 14 bases are a match to TRBD2. The CDR3 is 14 residues long. With 5 bases clipped from V and 12 bases from J, the junction kept 9 bases outside the gene matches. CDR1 is MDHEN, CDR2 SYDVKM, per germline. The CDR3 loop is CASSAPGLAGVPYF. In nucleotides, the CDR3 is TGTGCCAGCAGTGCCCCGGGACTAGCGGGAGTTCCGTACTTC.